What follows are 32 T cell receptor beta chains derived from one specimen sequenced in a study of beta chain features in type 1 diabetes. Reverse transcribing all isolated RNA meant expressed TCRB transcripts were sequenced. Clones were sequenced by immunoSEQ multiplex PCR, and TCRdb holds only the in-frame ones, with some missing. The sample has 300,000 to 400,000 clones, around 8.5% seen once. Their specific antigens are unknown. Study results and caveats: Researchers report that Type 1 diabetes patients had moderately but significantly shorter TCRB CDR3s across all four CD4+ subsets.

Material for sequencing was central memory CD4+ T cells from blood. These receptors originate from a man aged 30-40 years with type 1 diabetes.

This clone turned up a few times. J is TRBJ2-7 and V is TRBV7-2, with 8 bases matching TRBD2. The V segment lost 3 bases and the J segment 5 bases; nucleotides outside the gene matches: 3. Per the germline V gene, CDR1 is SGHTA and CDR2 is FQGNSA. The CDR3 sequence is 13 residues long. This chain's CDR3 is CASSFRGGHEQYF. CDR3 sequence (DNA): TGTGCCAGCAGCTTTCGGGGGGGCCACGAGCAGTACTTC. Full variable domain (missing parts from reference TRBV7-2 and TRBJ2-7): GAGVSQSPSNKVTEKGKDVELRCDPISGHTALYWYRQSLGQGLEFLIYFQGNSAPDKSGLPSDRFSAERTGGSVSTLTIQRTQQEDSAVYLCASSFRGGHEQYFGPGTRLTVT.

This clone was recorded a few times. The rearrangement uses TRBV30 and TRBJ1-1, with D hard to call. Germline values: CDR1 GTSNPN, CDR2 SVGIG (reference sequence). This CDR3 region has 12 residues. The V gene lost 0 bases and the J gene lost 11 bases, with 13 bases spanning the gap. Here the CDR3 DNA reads TGTGCCTGGAGTGTACCTGGACTGAGGGCTTTCTTT. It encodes CAWSVPGLRAFF.

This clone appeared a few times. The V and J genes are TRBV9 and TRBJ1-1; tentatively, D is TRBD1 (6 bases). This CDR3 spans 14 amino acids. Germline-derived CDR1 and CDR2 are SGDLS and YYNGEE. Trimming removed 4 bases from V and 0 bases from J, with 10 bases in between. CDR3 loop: CASSLDSLNTEAFF. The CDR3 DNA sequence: TGTGCCAGCAGCCTGGACAGTTTGAACACTGAAGCTTTCTTT.

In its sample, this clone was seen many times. In nucleotides, the CDR3 is TGTGCCAGCAGACGGACAGGGGTCTACGAGCAGTACTTC. Residues: CASRRTGVYEQYF. This rearrangement joins TRBV11-2 to TRBJ2-7, with 9 bases fitting TRBD1. CDR3 size: 13 residues. CDR1 is SGHAT and CDR2 is FQNNGV in the germline V gene. With V trimmed by 6 bases and J by 3 bases, 3 bases remained unmatched.

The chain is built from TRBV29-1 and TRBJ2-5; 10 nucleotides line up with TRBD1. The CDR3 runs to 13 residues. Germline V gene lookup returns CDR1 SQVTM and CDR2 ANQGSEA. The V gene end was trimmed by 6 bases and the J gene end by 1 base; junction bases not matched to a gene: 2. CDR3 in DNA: TGCAGCGTCGACAGGGGGCCCCAAGAGACCCAGTACTTC. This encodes CSVDRGPQETQYF.

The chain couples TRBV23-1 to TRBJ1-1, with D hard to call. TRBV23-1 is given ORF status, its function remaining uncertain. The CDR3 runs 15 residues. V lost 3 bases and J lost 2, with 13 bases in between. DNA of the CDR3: TGCGCCAGCAGTCACCATCAGGAGCACAACACTGAAGCTTTCTTT. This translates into CASSHHQEHNTEAFF.

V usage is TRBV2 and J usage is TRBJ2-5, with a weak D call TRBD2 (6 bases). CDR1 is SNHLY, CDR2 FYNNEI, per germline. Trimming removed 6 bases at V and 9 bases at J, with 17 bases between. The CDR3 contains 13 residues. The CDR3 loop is CASREGPAVPQYF. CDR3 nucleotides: TGTGCCAGCAGGGAGGGACCCGCGGTTCCCCAGTACTTC.

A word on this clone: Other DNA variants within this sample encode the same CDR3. The CDR3 protein is CASSRGLGETQYF. Here the CDR3 DNA reads TGTGCCAGCAGTCGCGGACTAGGGGAGACCCAGTACTTC. J is TRBJ2-5 and V is TRBV6-5; 7 bases are a match to TRBD2. After removal of 5 bases from V and 5 bases from J, the junction contained 5 bases not matched to a gene. This CDR3 region has 13 residues. The germline gives CDR1 MNHEY, CDR2 SVGAGI.

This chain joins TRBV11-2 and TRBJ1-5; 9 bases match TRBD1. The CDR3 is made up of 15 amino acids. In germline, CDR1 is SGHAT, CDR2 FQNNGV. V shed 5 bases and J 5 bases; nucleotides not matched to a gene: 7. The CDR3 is CASSPGQGNHQPQHF. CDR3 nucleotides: TGTGCCAGCAGCCCCGGACAGGGGAACCATCAGCCCCAGCATTTT.

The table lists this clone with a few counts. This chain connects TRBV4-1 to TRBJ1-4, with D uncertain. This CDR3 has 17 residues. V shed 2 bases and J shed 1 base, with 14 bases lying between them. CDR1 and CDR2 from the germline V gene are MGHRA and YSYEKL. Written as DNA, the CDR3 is TGCGCCAGCAGCCAACTCGATCTCATTGGAACTAATGAAAAACTGTTTTTT. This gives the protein CASSQLDLIGTNEKLFF.

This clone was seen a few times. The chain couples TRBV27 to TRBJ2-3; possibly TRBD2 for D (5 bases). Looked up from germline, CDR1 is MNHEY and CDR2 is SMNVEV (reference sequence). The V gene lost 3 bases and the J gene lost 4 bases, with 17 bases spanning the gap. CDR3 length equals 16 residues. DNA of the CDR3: TGTGCCAGCAGTTTCGTCCGGGGTTCGCGAGCAGATACGCAGTATTTT. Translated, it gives CASSFVRGSRADTQYF.

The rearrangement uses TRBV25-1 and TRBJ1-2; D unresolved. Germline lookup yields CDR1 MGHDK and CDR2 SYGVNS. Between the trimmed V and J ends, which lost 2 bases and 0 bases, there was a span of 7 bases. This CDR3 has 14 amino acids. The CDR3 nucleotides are TGTGCCAGCAGTGAACGCGAGGCTAACTATGGCTACACCTTC. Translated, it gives CASSEREANYGYTF.

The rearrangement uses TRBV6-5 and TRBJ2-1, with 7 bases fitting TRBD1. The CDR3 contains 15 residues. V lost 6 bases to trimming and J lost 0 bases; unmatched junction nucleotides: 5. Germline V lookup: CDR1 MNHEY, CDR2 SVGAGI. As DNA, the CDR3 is TGTGCCAGCAGCCGGGACAGCAGCTCCTACAATGAGCAGTTCTTC. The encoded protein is CASSRDSSSYNEQFF.

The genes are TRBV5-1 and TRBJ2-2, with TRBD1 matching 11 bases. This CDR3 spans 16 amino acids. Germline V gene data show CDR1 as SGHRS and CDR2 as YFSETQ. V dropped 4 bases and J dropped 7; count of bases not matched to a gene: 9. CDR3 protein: CASSLALDRGHGELFF. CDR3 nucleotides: TGCGCCAGCAGCCTGGCCCTGGACAGGGGGCACGGGGAGCTGTTTTTT.

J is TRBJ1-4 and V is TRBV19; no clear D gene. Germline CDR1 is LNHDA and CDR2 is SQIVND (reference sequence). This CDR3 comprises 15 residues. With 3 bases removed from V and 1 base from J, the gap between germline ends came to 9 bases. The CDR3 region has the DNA TGTGCCAGTAGTATGTCTTCCAGAACTAATGAAAAACTGTTTTTT. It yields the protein CASSMSSRTNEKLFF.

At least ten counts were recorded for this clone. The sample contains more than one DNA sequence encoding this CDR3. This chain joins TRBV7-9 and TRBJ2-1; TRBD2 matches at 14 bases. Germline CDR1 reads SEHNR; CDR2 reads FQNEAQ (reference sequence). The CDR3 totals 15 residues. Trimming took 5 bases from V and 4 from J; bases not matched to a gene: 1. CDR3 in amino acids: CASSRTSGGYNEQFF. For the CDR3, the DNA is TGTGCCAGCAGCCGGACTAGCGGGGGGTACAATGAGCAGTTCTTC.

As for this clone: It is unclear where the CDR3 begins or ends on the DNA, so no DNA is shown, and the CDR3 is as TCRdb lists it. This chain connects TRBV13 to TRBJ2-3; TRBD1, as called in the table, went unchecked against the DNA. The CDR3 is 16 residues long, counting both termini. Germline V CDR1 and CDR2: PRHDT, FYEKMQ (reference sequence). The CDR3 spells CASSFLWTGSFDTQYF.

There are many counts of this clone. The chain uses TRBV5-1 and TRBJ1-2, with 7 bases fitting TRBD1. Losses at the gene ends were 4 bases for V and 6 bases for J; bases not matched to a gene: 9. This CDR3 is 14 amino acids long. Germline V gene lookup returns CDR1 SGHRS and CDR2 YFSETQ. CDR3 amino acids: CASSPLQGSNGYTF. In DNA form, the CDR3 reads TGCGCCAGCAGCCCCTTACAGGGGTCGAATGGCTACACCTTC.

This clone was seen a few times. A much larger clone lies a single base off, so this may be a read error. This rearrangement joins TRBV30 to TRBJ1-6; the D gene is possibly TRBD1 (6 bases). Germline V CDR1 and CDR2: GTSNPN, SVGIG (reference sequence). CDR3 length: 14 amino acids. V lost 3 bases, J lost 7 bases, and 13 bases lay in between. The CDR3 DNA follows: TGTGCCTGGAGCCGCGGGGGCAGGAATTCACCCCTCCACTTT. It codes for CAWSRGGRNSPLHF.

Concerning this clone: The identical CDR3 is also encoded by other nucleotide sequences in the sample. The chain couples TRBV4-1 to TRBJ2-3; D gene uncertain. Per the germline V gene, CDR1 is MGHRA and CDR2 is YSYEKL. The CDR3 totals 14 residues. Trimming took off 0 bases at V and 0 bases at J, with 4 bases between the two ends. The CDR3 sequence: CASSQDRSTDTQYF. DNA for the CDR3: TGCGCCAGCAGCCAAGATAGAAGCACAGATACGCAGTATTTT.

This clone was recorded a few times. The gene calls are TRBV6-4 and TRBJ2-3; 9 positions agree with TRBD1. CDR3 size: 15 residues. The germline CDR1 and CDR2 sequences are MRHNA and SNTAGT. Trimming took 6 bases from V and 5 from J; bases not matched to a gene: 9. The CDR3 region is CASRQTGGVRDTQYF. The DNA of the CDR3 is TGTGCCAGCAGGCAAACAGGGGGCGTGAGAGATACGCAGTATTTT.

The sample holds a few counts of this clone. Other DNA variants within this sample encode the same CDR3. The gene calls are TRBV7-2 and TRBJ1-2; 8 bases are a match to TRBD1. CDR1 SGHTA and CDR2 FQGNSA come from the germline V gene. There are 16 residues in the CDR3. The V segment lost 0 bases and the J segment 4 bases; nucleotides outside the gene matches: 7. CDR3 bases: TGTGCCAGCAGCTTAGCCCGGACAGGGAGGGCCTATGGCTACACCTTC. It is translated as CASSLARTGRAYGYTF.

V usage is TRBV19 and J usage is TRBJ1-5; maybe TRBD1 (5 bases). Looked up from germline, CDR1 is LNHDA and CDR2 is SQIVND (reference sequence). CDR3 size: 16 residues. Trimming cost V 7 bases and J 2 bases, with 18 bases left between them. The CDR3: CASTGWGGYGNQPQHF. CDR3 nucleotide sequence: TGTGCCAGTACCGGATGGGGGGGATATGGCAATCAGCCCCAGCATTTT.

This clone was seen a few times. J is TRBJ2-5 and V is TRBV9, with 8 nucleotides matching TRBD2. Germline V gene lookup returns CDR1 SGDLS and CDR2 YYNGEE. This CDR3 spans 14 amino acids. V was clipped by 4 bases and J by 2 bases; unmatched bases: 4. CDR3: CASSKVAGQETQYF. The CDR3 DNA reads TGTGCCAGCAGCAAAGTAGCGGGACAAGAGACCCAGTACTTC.

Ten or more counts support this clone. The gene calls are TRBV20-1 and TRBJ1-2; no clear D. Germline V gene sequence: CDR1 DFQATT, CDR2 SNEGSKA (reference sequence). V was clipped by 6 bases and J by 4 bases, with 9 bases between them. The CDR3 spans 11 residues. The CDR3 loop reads CSARNSYGYTF. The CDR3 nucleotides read TGCAGTGCAAGGAATTCCTATGGCTACACCTTC.

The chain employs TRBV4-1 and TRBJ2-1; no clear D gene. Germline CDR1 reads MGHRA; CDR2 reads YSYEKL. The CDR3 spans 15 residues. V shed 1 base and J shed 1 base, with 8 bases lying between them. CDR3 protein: CASSQAEGSYNEQFF. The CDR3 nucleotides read TGCGCCAGCAGCCAAGCCGAAGGATCCTACAATGAGCAGTTCTTC.

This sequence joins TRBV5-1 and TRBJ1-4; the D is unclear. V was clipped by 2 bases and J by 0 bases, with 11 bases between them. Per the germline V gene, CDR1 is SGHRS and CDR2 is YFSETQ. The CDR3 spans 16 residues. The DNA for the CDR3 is TGCGCCAGCAGCTTTATCGCCGGTGCAACTAATGAAAAACTGTTTTTT. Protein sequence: CASSFIAGATNEKLFF.

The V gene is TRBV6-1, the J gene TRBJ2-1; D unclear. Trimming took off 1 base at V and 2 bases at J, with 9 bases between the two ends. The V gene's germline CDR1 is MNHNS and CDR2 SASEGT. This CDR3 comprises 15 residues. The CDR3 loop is CASSEDRAAYNEQFF. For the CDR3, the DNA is TGTGCCAGCAGTGAAGACCGGGCGGCCTACAATGAGCAGTTCTTC.

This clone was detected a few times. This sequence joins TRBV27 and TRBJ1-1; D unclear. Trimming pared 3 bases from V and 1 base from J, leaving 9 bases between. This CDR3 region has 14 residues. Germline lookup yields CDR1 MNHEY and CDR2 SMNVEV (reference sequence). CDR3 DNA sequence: TGTGCCAGCAGTTTTCTAGGGTCGAACACTGAAGCTTTCTTT. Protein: CASSFLGSNTEAFF.

The CDR3 is CASGVMDEQFF. Here the CDR3 DNA reads TGTGCTAGTGGTGTGATGGATGAGCAGTTCTTC. This chain joins TRBV12-5 and TRBJ2-1; no clear D. This CDR3 has 11 amino acids. V lost 5 bases and J lost 8, with 7 bases in between. Per the germline V gene, CDR1 is LGHNT and CDR2 is FRNRAP. The variable domain in full, completed from reference TRBV12-5 and TRBJ2-1, reads DARVTQTPRHKVTEMGQEVTMRCQPILGHNTVFWYRQTMMQGLELLAYFRNRAPLDDSGMPKDRFSAEMPDATLATLKIQPSEPRDSAVYFCASGVMDEQFFGPGTRLTVL.

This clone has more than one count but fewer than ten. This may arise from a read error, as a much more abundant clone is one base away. CDR3 in amino acids: CASSWYNEQFF. The CDR3 DNA is TGTGCCAGCAGCTGGTACAATGAGCAGTTCTTC. This chain connects TRBV11-2 to TRBJ2-1; D is uncertain. Germline assignment: CDR1 SGHAT and CDR2 FQNNGV. V lost 4 bases, J lost 4 bases, and 2 bases lay in between. There are 11 residues in the CDR3.

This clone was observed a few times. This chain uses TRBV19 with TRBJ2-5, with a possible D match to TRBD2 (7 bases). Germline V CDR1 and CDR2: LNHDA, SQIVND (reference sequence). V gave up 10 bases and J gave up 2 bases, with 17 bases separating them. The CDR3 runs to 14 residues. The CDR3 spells CATRPGGPQETQYF. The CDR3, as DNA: TGTGCCACTCGGCCCGGGGGGCCACAAGAGACCCAGTACTTC.